Presented here are 16 T cell receptor beta chains from one specimen sequenced in a study of T cells in Graves' hyperthyroidism and ophthalmopathy. Researchers took RNA transcripts and amplified the TCR beta CDR3 regions from them. The study used the HTBI primer set for a first-round RT-PCR of the TCR CDR3. MiXCR, run by TCRdb on the multiplex PCR reads, gives a single entry per CDR3 protein. The table includes roughly 130,000 distinct CDR3 sequences, approximately 20% detected once. Sequencing was carried out using blood. The receptors were gathered from a woman aged 45-59 years with Graves' hyperthyroidism that later progressed to Graves' ophthalmopathy.

Details on this clonotype: A much more abundant neighbour one base away suggests this may be a read error. The chain recombines TRBV7-7 with TRBJ2-1; 8 nucleotides line up with TRBD1. In germline, CDR1 is SSHAT, CDR2 FNYEAQ (reference sequence). The CDR3 has 13 residues. The CDR3 protein is CASSLSQGAEQFF. CDR3 coding DNA: TGTGCTAGCAGCTTAAGTCAGGGGGCGGAGCAGTTCTTC.

This clonotype was observed at least ten times. The chain has TRBV6-2 or TRBV6-3 and TRBJ2-1; 13 nucleotides match TRBD2. This CDR3 is built from 16 residues. In germline, CDR1 is MNHEY, CDR2 SVGEGT. The junction had 6 bases not matched to a gene; V was cut back by 2 bases and J by 8 bases. The CDR3 here is CASSYGLAGAIDEQFF. Written as DNA, the CDR3 is TGTGCCAGCAGTTACGGACTAGCGGGAGCGATTGATGAGCAGTTCTTC.

This clonotype was counted a few times. V gene TRBV6-2 or TRBV6-3 combines with J gene TRBJ1-5; 8 bases are shared with TRBD1. Germline CDR1 MNHEY, CDR2 SVGEGT. This CDR3 has 17 amino acids. J lost 0 bases, V lost 5 bases, and 9 bases had no gene match. CDR3 residues: CASSTRQGARSNQPQHF. In nucleotides, the CDR3 is TGTGCCAGCAGTACACGCCAGGGGGCGCGTAGCAATCAGCCCCAGCATTTT.

J is TRBJ2-4 and V is TRBV20-1; D possibly corresponds to TRBD1 (5 bases). The CDR3 is 16 residues long. Germline V lookup: CDR1 DFQATT, CDR2 SNEGSKA (reference sequence). Trimming cost V 4 bases and J 0 bases, with 16 bases left between them. CDR3 sequence reads: CSAIGHSGIAKNIQYF. In DNA, the CDR3 is TGCAGTGCTATCGGACATTCGGGCATAGCCAAAAACATTCAGTACTTC.

The gene calls are TRBV7-2 and TRBJ2-7; TRBD2 matches at 10 bases. The V segment lost 2 bases and the J segment 5 bases; nucleotides outside the gene matches: 9. CDR1 and CDR2 (germline): SGHTA, FQGNSA. The CDR3 is 16 residues long. DNA of the CDR3: TGTGCCAGCAGCTTAAAAGCGGGGGGGCCCTTTCACGAGCAGTACTTC. Amino acid sequence: CASSLKAGGPFHEQYF.

Ten or more counts support this clonotype. The chain is built from TRBV29-1 and TRBJ2-3; D unclear. V shed 4 bases and J shed 1 base, with 9 bases lying between them. The germline V gene has CDR1 SQVTM and CDR2 ANQGSEA. The CDR3 loop spans 13 amino acids. The CDR3 coding sequence is TGCAGCGTTGGCTGGGCGGGCACAGATACGCAGTATTTT. It translates to CSVGWAGTDTQYF.

The chain is built from TRBV19 and TRBJ2-4, with TRBD2 identical over 14 bases. The V and J ends lost 3 bases and 1 base, in that order; junction bases with no gene match: 11. Germline CDR1 is LNHDA and CDR2 is SQIVND (reference sequence). The CDR3 loop spans 20 amino acids. The CDR3: CASSMGLTSGRAPAKNIQYF. CDR3 nucleotide sequence: TGTGCCAGTAGTATGGGGTTGACTAGCGGGAGGGCACCCGCCAAAAACATTCAGTACTTC.

The chain is built from TRBV12-3 or TRBV12-4 and TRBJ2-4; the match to TRBD2 covers 8 bases. The CDR3 consists of 17 residues. J gave up 0 bases and V 4 bases, and 8 bases lay outside the gene matches. CDR3 coding DNA: TGTGCCAGCAGTTCCCCAACTAGCGGACTAGCCAAAAACATTCAGTACTTC. Protein: CASSSPTSGLAKNIQYF.

This clonotype was detected many times. The chain links TRBV20-1 to TRBJ1-2; D perhaps matches TRBD1 (6 bases). The CDR3 runs 13 residues. The V end was cut by 2 bases, the J end by 4 bases, with 11 bases between. Germline CDR1 DFQATT, CDR2 SNEGSKA (reference sequence). The CDR3 nucleotides are TGCAGTGCTAGACCAGGGGATTTCTATGGCTACACCTTC. It is translated as CSARPGDFYGYTF.

A remark on this clonotype: A much bigger clone sits one base away, suggesting this may be a read error. Without the conserved terminal phenylalanine or tryptophan, this CDR3 likely stems from a read error. V and J are TRBV28 and TRBJ1-1; D gene unclear. Germline lookup yields CDR1 MDHEN and CDR2 SYDVKM. V lost 4 bases and J 5 bases, leaving 11 bases between the germline ends. The CDR3 runs to 13 residues. The CDR3 region is CASSSPRFTEAFL. DNA of the CDR3: TGTGCCAGCAGTTCCCCCCGGTTTACTGAAGCTTTCCTT.

This rearrangement joins TRBV20-1 to TRBJ1-1, with D perhaps TRBD1 (5 bases). Trimming removed 0 bases at V and 4 bases at J, with 15 bases between. CDR3 size: 15 residues. Germline V gives CDR1 DFQATT, CDR2 SNEGSKA (reference sequence). CDR3 nucleotides: TGCAGTGCTAGAGATTGGCCGGGGGTTAGCACTGAAGCTTTCTTT. Translating it yields CSARDWPGVSTEAFF.

There are many counts of this clonotype. The CDR3 reads CSGPRRQGGGYEQYF. The CDR3 nucleotides read TGCAGTGGTCCGCGGCGCCAGGGTGGGGGCTACGAGCAGTACTTC. The chain employs TRBV20-1 and TRBJ2-7, with D tentatively TRBD1 or TRBD2 (5 bases each). Germline assignment: CDR1 DFQATT and CDR2 SNEGSKA (reference sequence). This CDR3 comprises 15 residues. V was cut by 7 bases and J by 3 bases, with 22 bases left in between.

This clonotype came up many times. This rearrangement joins TRBV5-1 to TRBJ2-5; D call uncertain. CDR1 is SGHRS, CDR2 YFSETQ, per germline. Between the trimmed V and J ends, which lost 6 bases and 2 bases, there was a span of 17 bases. The CDR3 runs to 15 residues. The CDR3 region has the DNA TGCGCCAGCACTGTCTCTGGGTCCCTACAAGAGACCCAGTACTTC. It specifies CASTVSGSLQETQYF.

This clonotype was detected ten times or more. The chain recombines TRBV2 with TRBJ2-7; 9 bases are shared with TRBD2. Trimming took 8 bases from V and 2 from J; bases not matched to a gene: 10. CDR1 and CDR2 (germline): SNHLY, FYNNEI. The CDR3 extends over 15 amino acids. The CDR3, as DNA: TGTGCCAGCGGAGTTTCGCGGGAGGGCCCCTACGAGCAGTACTTC. Protein product: CASGVSREGPYEQYF.

A remark on this clonotype: It may be a read error: a sequence one base away is much more abundant. The chain joins TRBV28 to TRBJ1-2, with TRBD1 identical over 10 bases. In germline, CDR1 is MDHEN, CDR2 SYDVKM. The CDR3 runs 15 residues. CDR3 DNA sequence: TGTGCCAGCGGTTTCCGGGACAGGGGTAACAGTGGCTACACCTTC. The encoded protein is CASGFRDRGNSGYTF.

This clonotype showed up many times. The chain is built from TRBV3-1 and TRBJ2-5, with TRBD2 identical over 7 bases. The CDR3 contains 16 residues. V trimming: 0 bases; J trimming: 5 bases; junction bases outside the gene matches: 9. Germline-derived CDR1 and CDR2 are LGHDT and YNNKEL (reference sequence). In nucleotides, the CDR3 is TGTGCCAGCAGCCAAGATCGCGGGAGTAACCTTGAGACCCAGTACTTC. Amino acid sequence: CASSQDRGSNLETQYF.